This T cell receptor beta chain was observed in a study of OX40 agonist ivuxolimab in advanced cancers. On the study more broadly: Intravenous ivuxolimab was administered to patients every 2 weeks at 0.01 to 10 mg/kg.

Only in-frame clones appear in the TCRdb table, and some are missing; sequencing was by immunoSEQ multiplex PCR. This repertoire shows about 13,000 clones, around 80% found once; its top ten account for 36%. Between the trimmed V and J ends, which lost 5 bases and 9 bases, there was a span of 20 bases. Germline V lookup: CDR1 SGHNT, CDR2 YENEEA. This CDR3 is built from 15 residues. A remark on this clone: The antigen is not known.

Study findings and constraints: With doses of 0.1 to 3.0 mg/kg, CD4+ and CD8+ blood T cells had undergone clonal expansion by week 6.

The V call is TRBV11-3, the J call TRBJ2-1; tentatively, D is TRBD2 (6 bases). Specimen: CD4+ or CD8+ T cells sorted from blood, collected in a trial of the OX40 agonist ivuxolimab. The TCR sequence derives from an adult with an advanced solid tumor such as melanoma, head and neck, liver or kidney cancer. The CDR3 nucleotides read TGTGCCAGCAGCCCCCGGGGTAGCGGCTACGCTGAGCAGTTCTTC. It yields the protein CASSPRGSGYAEQFF. Full variable domain (remainder filled in from reference TRBV11-3 and TRBJ2-1): EAGVVQSPRYKIIEKKQPVAFWCNPISGHNTLYWYLQNLGQGPELLIRYENEEAVDDSQLPKDRFSAERLKGVDSTLKIQPAELGDSAVYLCASSPRGSGYAEQFFGPGTRLTVL.